This TCR beta chain was identified during a study of spatial heterogeneity in lung cancer. On each TCR cDNA molecule, a unique molecular identifier was present. One entry per CDR3 protein results from TCRdb running MiXCR on the 5' RACE reads. This sample has roughly 23,000 distinct CDR3 sequences, with about 4.4% found just once. The CDR3 runs to 13 residues. CDR1 is LGHDT, CDR2 YNNKEL, per germline (reference sequence). Regarding time point: sample taken at primary tumor resection. Patients with untreated early-stage non-small cell lung cancer, numbering around 72, were the donors. Researchers sequenced whole RNA taken from tumor, nontumor lung or frozen PBMC without sorting. Many counts were recorded for this clonotype. The junction and the germline gene differ at one end; a read error may be behind it.

The sequence was collected from a male donor with early-stage non-small cell lung cancer. The rearrangement uses TRBV3-1 and TRBJ2-7, with D perhaps TRBD2 (5 bases). Sequencing used PBMCs, obtained at surgery. CDR3 region: CASSQQISPGLAF. Written as DNA, the CDR3 is TGTGCCAGCAGCCAACAAATATCCCCTGGACTCGCCTTC.